A single sample is the source of the 11 T cell receptor beta chains below, sequenced in a study of CD8+ T cells in alopecia areata. RNA was isolated and reverse transcribed to cDNA, the sequencing template. TCRdb's table, derived via immunoSEQ multiplex PCR, lists solely in-frame clones and lacks some. The repertoire has some 150,000 clones, 58% of them found once; the top ten carry around 16%. Treatment meaning: oral pan-JAK inhibitor, 5-10 mg twice daily. The sample was CD4+ T cells sorted from blood, taken between weeks 55 and 65, from a patient treated with tofacitinib. These receptors all stem from a human donor with alopecia areata.

This clone was picked up a small number of times. The chain combines TRBV12-5 with TRBJ1-1, with D maybe TRBD1 (5 bases). This CDR3 is 16 amino acids long. The germline gives CDR1 LGHNT, CDR2 FRNRAP. The germline V and J ends were trimmed by 2 bases and 5 bases, with 18 bases remaining between them. This chain's CDR3 is CASGLTTGDVGTEAFF. The DNA for the CDR3 is TGTGCTAGTGGTTTGACAACGGGGGATGTGGGGACTGAAGCTTTCTTT.

The V gene is TRBV5-1, the J gene TRBJ1-3; D is ambiguous. The CDR3 length is 16 residues. CDR1 and CDR2 from the germline V gene are SGHRS and YFSETQ. The V gene lost 3 bases and the J gene lost 7 bases, with 20 bases spanning the gap. The CDR3 protein is CASSSEIQRTGNTIYF. The CDR3 nucleotides are TGCGCCAGCAGCTCGGAAATCCAGAGGACCGGGAACACCATATATTTT.

The chain couples TRBV30 to TRBJ2-7; a possible D gene is TRBD1 (6 bases). Trimming left V 3 bases short and J 6 bases short, with 12 bases between. The V gene's germline CDR1 is GTSNPN and CDR2 SVGIG (reference sequence). The CDR3 is 12 residues long. DNA of the CDR3: TGTGCCTGGAGACCACTCAGGGGCGAGCAGTACTTC. Encoded protein: CAWRPLRGEQYF.

This chain connects TRBV19 to TRBJ2-5; D may be TRBD1 (6 bases). In germline, CDR1 is LNHDA, CDR2 SQIVND (reference sequence). The CDR3 loop spans 14 amino acids. Trimming removed 4 bases at V and 1 base at J, with 10 bases between. CDR3 nucleotide sequence: TGTGCCAGTAGTACCAGGACAGCCCAAGAGACCCAGTACTTC. It encodes CASSTRTAQETQYF.

This sequence joins TRBV4-1 and TRBJ2-7; 9 bases fit TRBD2. Germline values: CDR1 MGHRA, CDR2 YSYEKL. The CDR3 has 14 residues. Trimming at V came to 1 base and at J to 4 bases, leaving 2 bases not matched to a gene. The CDR3 region has the DNA TGCGCCAGCAGCCAAGGTAGCGGGGGTTACGAGCAGTACTTC. Translated, it gives CASSQGSGGYEQYF.

The chain employs TRBV29-1 and TRBJ2-2; no firm D call. CDR3 size: 14 residues. Germline values: CDR1 SQVTM, CDR2 ANQGSEA. Trimming pared 3 bases from V and 2 bases from J, leaving 10 bases between. This CDR3 is CSVESDLNTGELFF. CDR3 DNA: TGCAGCGTTGAGTCAGACCTAAACACCGGGGAGCTGTTTTTT.

V and J are TRBV30 and TRBJ2-2, with TRBD2 as a possible D gene (5 bases). The V end was cut by 2 bases, the J end by 8 bases, with 6 bases between. This CDR3 region has 11 residues. Germline loops: CDR1 GTSNPN, CDR2 SVGIG (reference sequence). The CDR3 sequence is CAWSSGGELFF. In nucleotides, the CDR3 is TGTGCCTGGAGTAGCGGTGGGGAGCTGTTTTTT.

This sequence joins TRBV5-1 and TRBJ2-2; TRBD1 aligns across 8 bases. Per the germline V gene, CDR1 is SGHRS and CDR2 is YFSETQ. This CDR3 comprises 16 residues. Trimming at V came to 4 bases and at J to 7 bases, leaving 12 bases not matched to a gene. The CDR3 is CASSPGQGHNDGELFF. The CDR3 DNA follows: TGCGCCAGCAGCCCTGGACAGGGACATAACGACGGGGAGCTGTTTTTT. Variable domain in full (rest from reference TRBV5-1 and TRBJ2-2): KAGVTQTPRYLIKTRGQQVTLSCSPISGHRSVSWYQQTPGQGLQFLFEYFSETQRNKGNFPGRFSGRQFSNSRSEMNVSTLELGDSALYLCASSPGQGHNDGELFFGEGSRLTVL.

The rearrangement joins TRBV2 to TRBJ2-2, with a tentative D call TRBD1 (5 bases). V lost 9 bases and J 4 bases, leaving 12 bases between the germline ends. The CDR3 covers 13 residues. Germline CDR1 is SNHLY and CDR2 is FYNNEI. The CDR3 spells CASNDRPTGELFF. DNA for the CDR3: TGTGCCAGTAACGACAGACCCACCGGGGAGCTGTTTTTT.

V usage is TRBV27 and J usage is TRBJ1-2, with 10 bases lining up with TRBD1. The CDR3 has 15 residues. J was trimmed by 8 bases and V by 3 bases; bases with no gene match: 9. Per the germline V gene, CDR1 is MNHEY and CDR2 is SMNVEV (reference sequence). CDR3 loop: CASSFRQGARGGYTF. The CDR3 DNA is TGTGCCAGCAGTTTCAGACAGGGGGCAAGAGGGGGCTACACCTTC.

The J gene is TRBJ2-5, the V gene TRBV11-3, with D perhaps assigned TRBD1 or TRBD2 (6 bases each). The CDR3 spans 14 residues. V was cut by 3 bases and J by 4 bases, with 12 bases left in between. Germline loops: CDR1 SGHNT, CDR2 YENEEA. The CDR3 coding sequence is TGTGCCAGCAGCTTCAGGGGAGGTTCAGAGACCCAGTACTTC. Translating gives CASSFRGGSETQYF.